This is a list of T cell receptor beta chains from one sample in a study of cytomegalovirus exposure and HLA in healthy donors. Generated by immunoSEQ multiplex PCR, the TCRdb table keeps only in-frame clones and is missing some. The sample consists of about 130,000 clones, more than 75% of them appearing once. Sequencing used PBMCs. The receptors shown here come from a woman in her forties or fifties in good health and CMV-seropositive. CDR3s include the opening cysteine and the closing phenylalanine or tryptophan. Each record gives: CDR3 DNA, CDR3 protein, CDR3 length, clone size, V gene, D gene, J gene. The D gene is left open where the match is weak. Rows give clone size only sometimes, using once, few, many, or a class for an expanded clone.

CDR3 DNA: TGCGCCAGCAGCTCCTATAACACAGATACGCAGTATTTT; CDR3 protein: CASSSYNTDTQYF; CDR3 length: 13; clone size: .; V gene: TRBV5-1; D gene: .; J gene: TRBJ2-3
CDR3 DNA: TGTGCCAGCAGCGTAGGTCTAGAGAACACTGAAGCTTTCTTT; CDR3 protein: CASSVGLENTEAFF; CDR3 length: 14; clone size: few; V gene: TRBV9; D gene: .; J gene: TRBJ1-1
CDR3 DNA: TGTGCCACCAGCAGGGGGACTAGCCGATCCTCTGGGGCCAACGTCCTGACTTTC; CDR3 protein: CATSRGTSRSSGANVLTF; CDR3 length: 18; clone size: once; V gene: TRBV15; D gene: TRBD2; J gene: TRBJ2-6
CDR3 DNA: TGTGCCAGCAGCCCCGGCGGTCAGCCCCAGCATTTT; CDR3 protein: CASSPGGQPQHF; CDR3 length: 12; clone size: .; V gene: TRBV7-9; D gene: .; J gene: TRBJ1-5
CDR3 DNA: TGCGCCAGCAGCTTGAACGGGGGTGCTTCGAACACTGAAGCTTTCTTT; CDR3 protein: CASSLNGGASNTEAFF; CDR3 length: 16; clone size: .; V gene: TRBV5-1; D gene: .; J gene: TRBJ1-1
CDR3 DNA: TGTGCCAGCAGCCTTTGGAGGACAGATACGCAGTATTTT; CDR3 protein: CASSLWRTDTQYF; CDR3 length: 13; clone size: .; V gene: TRBV28; D gene: .; J gene: TRBJ2-3
CDR3 DNA: TGTGCCAGCAGTCACTTACCCCGCCCGGGTGGCTACACCTTC; CDR3 protein: CASSHLPRPGGYTF; CDR3 length: 14; clone size: .; V gene: TRBV6-5; D gene: .; J gene: TRBJ1-2
CDR3 DNA: TGTGCCAGCAGCGCGTCCGGGACACCGAACACCGGGGAGCTGTTTTTT; CDR3 protein: CASSASGTPNTGELFF; CDR3 length: 16; clone size: .; V gene: TRBV9; D gene: .; J gene: TRBJ2-2
CDR3 DNA: TGTGCCAGCAGCTTATGGGCTAGCGGGAGAGAAGATACGCAGTATTTT; CDR3 protein: CASSLWASGREDTQYF; CDR3 length: 16; clone size: .; V gene: TRBV7-6; D gene: TRBD2; J gene: TRBJ2-3
CDR3 DNA: TGCGCCAGCAGCCAAGATCAGGGAACTAATGAAAAACTGTTTTTT; CDR3 protein: CASSQDQGTNEKLFF; CDR3 length: 15; clone size: .; V gene: TRBV4-1; D gene: .; J gene: TRBJ1-4
CDR3 DNA: TGTGCCAGCAGTGATTGGACTAGAAGGGGCACAGATACGCAGTATTTT; CDR3 protein: CASSDWTRRGTDTQYF; CDR3 length: 16; clone size: .; V gene: TRBV6-1; D gene: TRBD2; J gene: TRBJ2-3
CDR3 DNA: TGTGCCAGTAGCCCCGGGACAGGGAGTAATTCACCCCTCCACTTT; CDR3 protein: CASSPGTGSNSPLHF; CDR3 length: 15; clone size: .; V gene: TRBV19; D gene: TRBD1; J gene: TRBJ1-6
CDR3 DNA: TGTGCCTCGGATCCCCCCGGGACAGTCGTAAATGAAAAACTGTTTTTT; CDR3 protein: CASDPPGTVVNEKLFF; CDR3 length: 16; clone size: .; V gene: TRBV30; D gene: TRBD1; J gene: TRBJ1-4
CDR3 DNA: TGTGCCAGCAGCTCCAAGACAGGGGTCTCCTACGAGCAGTACTTC; CDR3 protein: CASSSKTGVSYEQYF; CDR3 length: 15; clone size: few; V gene: TRBV11-2; D gene: TRBD1; J gene: TRBJ2-7
CDR3 DNA: TGTGCCATCAGTGTTAGCGAATCCTACGAGCAGTACTTC; CDR3 protein: CAISVSESYEQYF; CDR3 length: 13; clone size: .; V gene: TRBV10-3; D gene: .; J gene: TRBJ2-7
CDR3 DNA: TGTGCCAGCAGCGTAGGCCGGGACTCTGGAAACACCATATATTTT; CDR3 protein: CASSVGRDSGNTIYF; CDR3 length: 15; clone size: .; V gene: TRBV9; D gene: .; J gene: TRBJ1-3
CDR3 DNA: TGTGCCAGCAGCCCGCGACTAGCGGGAGTTCGACAGTTCTTC; CDR3 protein: CASSPRLAGVRQFF; CDR3 length: 14; clone size: once; V gene: TRBV9; D gene: TRBD2; J gene: TRBJ2-1
CDR3 DNA: TGTGCCAGCAGCTTAGGGAATCGGGGTCACGAGACCCAGTACTTC; CDR3 protein: CASSLGNRGHETQYF; CDR3 length: 15; clone size: .; V gene: TRBV11-3; D gene: .; J gene: TRBJ2-5
CDR3 DNA: TGTGCCAGCAGCTACAGGGGCACCGGGGAGCTGTTTTTT; CDR3 protein: CASSYRGTGELFF; CDR3 length: 13; clone size: medium-sized; V gene: TRBV28; D gene: TRBD1; J gene: TRBJ2-2
CDR3 DNA: TGTGCCAGCAGACCTGGGACTTACACGAGCTCCTACGAGCAGTACTTC; CDR3 protein: CASRPGTYTSSYEQYF; CDR3 length: 16; clone size: .; V gene: TRBV27; D gene: .; J gene: TRBJ2-7
CDR3 DNA: TGTGCCAGCAGCCCTCCGCGAGGGAACACTGAAGCTTTCTTT; CDR3 protein: CASSPPRGNTEAFF; CDR3 length: 14; clone size: .; V gene: TRBV7-2; D gene: .; J gene: TRBJ1-1
CDR3 DNA: TGTGCCAGCAGCTTACTCCAGTCGAACACTGAAGCTTTCTTT; CDR3 protein: CASSLLQSNTEAFF; CDR3 length: 14; clone size: .; V gene: TRBV7-2; D gene: .; J gene: TRBJ1-1
CDR3 DNA: TGCGCCAGCAGCTTCGGAGGTAGCGGATCGTACAATGAGCAGTTCTTC; CDR3 protein: CASSFGGSGSYNEQFF; CDR3 length: 16; clone size: .; V gene: TRBV5-1; D gene: .; J gene: TRBJ2-1
CDR3 DNA: TGCGCCAGCTCAGAGGTTAGCTCTGGAAACACCATATATTTT; CDR3 protein: CASSEVSSGNTIYF; CDR3 length: 14; clone size: .; V gene: TRBV10-2; D gene: .; J gene: TRBJ1-3
CDR3 DNA: TGCGCCAGCAGCCAAGCTAGCGGGGGAACCACCGGGGAGCTGTTTTTT; CDR3 protein: CASSQASGGTTGELFF; CDR3 length: 16; clone size: .; V gene: TRBV4-3; D gene: TRBD2; J gene: TRBJ2-2
CDR3 DNA: TGCAGCTTTGTCGATTGGTCGAGCACCGGGGAGCTGTTTTTT; CDR3 protein: CSFVDWSSTGELFF; CDR3 length: 14; clone size: .; V gene: TRBV29-1; D gene: .; J gene: TRBJ2-2
CDR3 DNA: TGTGCCATCAGTCCCCGAGGACAGGGGGCGTCGGCTGAAGCTTTCTTT; CDR3 protein: CAISPRGQGASAEAFF; CDR3 length: 16; clone size: .; V gene: TRBV10-3; D gene: TRBD1; J gene: TRBJ1-1
CDR3 DNA: TGTGCCAGCAAAGGAGCCCACAATGAGCAGTTCTTC; CDR3 protein: CASKGAHNEQFF; CDR3 length: 12; clone size: .; V gene: TRBV6-5; D gene: .; J gene: TRBJ2-1
CDR3 DNA: TGTGCCAGCAGCTCAGACAGCTTGGAATATCAGCCCCAGCATTTT; CDR3 protein: CASSSDSLEYQPQHF; CDR3 length: 15; clone size: .; V gene: TRBV7-8; D gene: .; J gene: TRBJ1-5
CDR3 DNA: TGTGCCAGTAGTATATATGGGAGGGCATATAGCAATCAGCCCCAGCATTTT; CDR3 protein: CASSIYGRAYSNQPQHF; CDR3 length: 17; clone size: few; V gene: TRBV19; D gene: .; J gene: TRBJ1-5
CDR3 DNA: TGTTCCAGCAGCTTAGTACAGGCCGGGGAGCAGTACTTC; CDR3 protein: CSSSLVQAGEQYF; CDR3 length: 13; clone size: .; V gene: TRBV7-9; D gene: .; J gene: TRBJ2-7
CDR3 DNA: TGTGCCAGCACCGAGTGGGGGGGCGGCAATCAGCCCCAGCATTTT; CDR3 protein: CASTEWGGGNQPQHF; CDR3 length: 15; clone size: .; V gene: TRBV2; D gene: .; J gene: TRBJ1-5
CDR3 DNA: TGCGCCAGCAGCTTGGTTCAGGGAGCGGGGGCTTACAATGAGCAGTTCTTC; CDR3 protein: CASSLVQGAGAYNEQFF; CDR3 length: 17; clone size: once; V gene: TRBV5-1; D gene: TRBD2; J gene: TRBJ2-1
CDR3 DNA: TGTGCCAGCAGTGCGCAGGGGCCCACCGGGGAGCTGTTTTTT; CDR3 protein: CASSAQGPTGELFF; CDR3 length: 14; clone size: .; V gene: TRBV2; D gene: .; J gene: TRBJ2-2
CDR3 DNA: TGTGCCAGCAGCTTGGATCGTCCCGGGGAGCTGTTTTTT; CDR3 protein: CASSLDRPGELFF; CDR3 length: 13; clone size: .; V gene: TRBV5-4; D gene: .; J gene: TRBJ2-2
CDR3 DNA: TGTGCCAGCAGCTTATCGACAGCCGCCTACAATGAGCAGTTCTTC; CDR3 protein: CASSLSTAAYNEQFF; CDR3 length: 15; clone size: .; V gene: TRBV11-1; D gene: .; J gene: TRBJ2-1
CDR3 DNA: TGTGCCAGCGGGAGGGGGGGAGAGGAAAAACTGTTTTTT; CDR3 protein: CASGRGGEEKLFF; CDR3 length: 13; clone size: .; V gene: TRBV9; D gene: .; J gene: TRBJ1-4
CDR3 DNA: TGTGCCAGTAGTAGTAAGGGGGGGCCGTATGGCTACACCTTC; CDR3 protein: CASSSKGGPYGYTF; CDR3 length: 14; clone size: .; V gene: TRBV19; D gene: .; J gene: TRBJ1-2
CDR3 DNA: TGTGCCAGCAGCTTCGAACCCGCCGGAGGGTTCTTC; CDR3 protein: CASSFEPAGGFF; CDR3 length: 12; clone size: .; V gene: TRBV7-9; D gene: .; J gene: TRBJ2-1
CDR3 DNA: TGTGCCAGCAGTTTTCCCGGGGGGAGTAGCGGACAAGAGACCCAGTACTTC; CDR3 protein: CASSFPGGSSGQETQYF; CDR3 length: 17; clone size: .; V gene: TRBV28; D gene: TRBD2; J gene: TRBJ2-5